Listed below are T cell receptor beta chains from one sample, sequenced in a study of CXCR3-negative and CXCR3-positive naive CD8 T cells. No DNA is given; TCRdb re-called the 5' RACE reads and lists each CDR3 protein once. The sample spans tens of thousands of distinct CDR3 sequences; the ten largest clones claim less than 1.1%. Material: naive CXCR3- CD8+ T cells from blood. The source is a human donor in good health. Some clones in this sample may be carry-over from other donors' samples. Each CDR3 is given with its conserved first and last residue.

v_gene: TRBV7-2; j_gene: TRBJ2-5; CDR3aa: CASRSLGGETQYF
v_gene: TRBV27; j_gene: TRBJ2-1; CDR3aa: CASSFLGGSYNEQFF
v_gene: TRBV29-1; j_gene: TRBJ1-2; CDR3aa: CSVDNREPYGYTF
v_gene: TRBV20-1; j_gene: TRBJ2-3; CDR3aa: CSARSPLLAGGPVDTQYF
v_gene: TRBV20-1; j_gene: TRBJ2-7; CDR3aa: CSAADRGLYEQYF
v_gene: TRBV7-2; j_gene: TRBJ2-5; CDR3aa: CASSPVANQETQYF
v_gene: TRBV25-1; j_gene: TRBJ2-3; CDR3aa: CASSESGLNTDTQYF
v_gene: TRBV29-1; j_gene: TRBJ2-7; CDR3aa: CSVQQPGLYYEQYF
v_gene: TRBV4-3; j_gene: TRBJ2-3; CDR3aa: CASSPDPASGSDTQYF
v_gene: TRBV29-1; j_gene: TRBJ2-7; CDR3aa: CSVIDRGYEQYF
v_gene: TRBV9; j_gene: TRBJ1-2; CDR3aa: CASSPGGAYYGYTF
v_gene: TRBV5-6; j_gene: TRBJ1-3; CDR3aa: CASRPISSGNTIYF
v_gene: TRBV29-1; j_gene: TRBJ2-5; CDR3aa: CSVGLLSGRGEETQYF
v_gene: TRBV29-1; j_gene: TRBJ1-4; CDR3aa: CSVATGGNEKLFF
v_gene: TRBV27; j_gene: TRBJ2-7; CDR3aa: CASMGFWADDIPYEQYF
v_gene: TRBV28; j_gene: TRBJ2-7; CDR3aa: CASRPGQTYEQYF
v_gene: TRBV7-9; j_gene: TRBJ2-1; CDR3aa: CASSQLKGQSYNEQFF
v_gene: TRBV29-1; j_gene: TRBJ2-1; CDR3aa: CSAYPQGNEQFF
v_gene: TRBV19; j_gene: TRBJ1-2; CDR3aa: CASSPRDGSNYGYTF
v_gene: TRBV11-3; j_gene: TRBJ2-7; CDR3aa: CASSQSSYEQYF
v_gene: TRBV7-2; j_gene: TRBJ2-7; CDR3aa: CASSPAGGYEQYF
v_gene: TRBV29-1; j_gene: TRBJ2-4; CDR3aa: CSVEGPREDNIQYF
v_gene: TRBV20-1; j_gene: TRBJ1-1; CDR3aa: CSARDRGLSTEAFF
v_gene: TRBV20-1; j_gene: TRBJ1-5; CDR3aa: CSARDFGENQPQHF
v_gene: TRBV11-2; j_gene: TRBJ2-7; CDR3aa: CASSYFRTLSYEQYF
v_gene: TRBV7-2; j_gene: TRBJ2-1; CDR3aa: CASSLAGSRYNEQFF
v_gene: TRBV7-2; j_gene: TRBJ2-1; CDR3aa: CASSYPTSGMDEQFF
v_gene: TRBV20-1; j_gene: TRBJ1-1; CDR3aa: CSAAQDLHGIEAFF
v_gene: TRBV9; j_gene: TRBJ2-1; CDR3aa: CASSSGAHSYNEQFF
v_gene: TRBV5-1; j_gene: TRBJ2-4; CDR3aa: CASSYVQGAKNIQYF
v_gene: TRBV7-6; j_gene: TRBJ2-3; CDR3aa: CASSLTPGLAGVQDTQYF
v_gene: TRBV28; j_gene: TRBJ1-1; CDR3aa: CASCDNTEAFF
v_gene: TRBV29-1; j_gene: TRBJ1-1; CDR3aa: CSVVGVGYTEAFF
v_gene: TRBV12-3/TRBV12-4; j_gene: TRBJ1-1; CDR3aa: CASSLAGSNTEAFF
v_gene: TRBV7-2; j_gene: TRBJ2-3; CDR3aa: CASSLPPVLATSTDTQYF
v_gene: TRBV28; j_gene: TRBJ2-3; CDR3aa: CASKLGTDTQYF
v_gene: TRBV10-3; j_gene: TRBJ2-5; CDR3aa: CAISAAGGETQYF
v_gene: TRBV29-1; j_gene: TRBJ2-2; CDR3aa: CSVEPADRPGTGELFF
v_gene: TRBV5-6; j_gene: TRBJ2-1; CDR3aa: CASTLRAGVGEQFF
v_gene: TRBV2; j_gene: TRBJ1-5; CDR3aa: CASTAQGNNQPQHF
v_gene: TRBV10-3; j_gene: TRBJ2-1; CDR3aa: CAISEFRVGMDNEQFF
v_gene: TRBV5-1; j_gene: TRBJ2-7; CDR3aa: CASSPEQGAYEQYF
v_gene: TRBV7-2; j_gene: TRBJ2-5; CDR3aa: CASSQTAPQETKYF
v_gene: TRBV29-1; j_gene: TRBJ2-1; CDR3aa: CSAGRDRLHNEQFF
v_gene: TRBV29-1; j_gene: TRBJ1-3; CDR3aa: CSVRVREGTIYF
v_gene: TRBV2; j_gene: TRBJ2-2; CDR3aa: CASSEGGSGHTGELFF
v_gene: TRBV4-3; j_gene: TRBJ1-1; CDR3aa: CASSQVTSSNTEAFF
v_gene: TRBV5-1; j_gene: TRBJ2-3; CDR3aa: CVSSLAVGQGRADTQYF
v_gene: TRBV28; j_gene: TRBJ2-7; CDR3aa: CASSLTSGYEQYF
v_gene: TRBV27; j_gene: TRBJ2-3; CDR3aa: CASSSGDSYTDTQYF
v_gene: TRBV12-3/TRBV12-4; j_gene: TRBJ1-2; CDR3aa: CASSFGGYYTF
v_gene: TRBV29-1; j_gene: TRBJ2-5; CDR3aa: CSVVDLGAGETQYF
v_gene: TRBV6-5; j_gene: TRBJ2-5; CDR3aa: CASSYSGGGETQYF
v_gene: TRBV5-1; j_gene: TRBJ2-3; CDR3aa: CASSSSVESTDTQYF
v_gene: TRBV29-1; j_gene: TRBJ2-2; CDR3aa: CSVDFRGANTGELFF
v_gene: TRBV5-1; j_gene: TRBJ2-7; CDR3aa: CASSPYSGSSYEQYF
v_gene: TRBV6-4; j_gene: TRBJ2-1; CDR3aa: CASSPGGLASDEQFF